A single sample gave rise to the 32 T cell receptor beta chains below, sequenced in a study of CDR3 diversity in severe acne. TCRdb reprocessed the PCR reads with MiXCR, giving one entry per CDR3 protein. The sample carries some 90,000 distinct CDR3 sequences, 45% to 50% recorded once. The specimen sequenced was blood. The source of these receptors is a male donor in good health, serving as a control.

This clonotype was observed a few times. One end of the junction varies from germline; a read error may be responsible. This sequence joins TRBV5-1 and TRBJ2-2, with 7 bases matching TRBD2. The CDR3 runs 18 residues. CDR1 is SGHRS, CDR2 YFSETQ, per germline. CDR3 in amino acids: CASSLESGGSPHPNEQFF. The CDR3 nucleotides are TGCGCCAGCAGCCTGGAATCCGGGGGGAGCCCCCACCCCAATGAGCAGTTTTTT.

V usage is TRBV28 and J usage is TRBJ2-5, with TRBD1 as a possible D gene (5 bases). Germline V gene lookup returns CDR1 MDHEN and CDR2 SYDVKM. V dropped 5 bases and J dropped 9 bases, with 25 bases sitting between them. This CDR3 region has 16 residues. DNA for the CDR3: TGTGCCAGCAGTCCATCGGTTGGGGCTTTCAATCAGCCCCAGTACTTC. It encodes CASSPSVGAFNQPQYF.

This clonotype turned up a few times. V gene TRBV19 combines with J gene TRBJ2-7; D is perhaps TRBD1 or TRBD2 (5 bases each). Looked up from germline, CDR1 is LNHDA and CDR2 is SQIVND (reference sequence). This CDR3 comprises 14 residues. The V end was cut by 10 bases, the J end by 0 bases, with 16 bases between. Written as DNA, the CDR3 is TGTGCCACCAAGGTCGGGACGCACTCCTACGAGCAGTACTTC. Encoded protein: CATKVGTHSYEQYF.

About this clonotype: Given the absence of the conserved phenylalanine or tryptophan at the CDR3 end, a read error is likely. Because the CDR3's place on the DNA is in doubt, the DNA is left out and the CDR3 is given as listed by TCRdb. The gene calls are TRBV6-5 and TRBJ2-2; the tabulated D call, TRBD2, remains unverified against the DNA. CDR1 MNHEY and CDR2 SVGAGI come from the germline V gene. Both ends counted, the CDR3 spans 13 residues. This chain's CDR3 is CASGPSGLGGLFS.

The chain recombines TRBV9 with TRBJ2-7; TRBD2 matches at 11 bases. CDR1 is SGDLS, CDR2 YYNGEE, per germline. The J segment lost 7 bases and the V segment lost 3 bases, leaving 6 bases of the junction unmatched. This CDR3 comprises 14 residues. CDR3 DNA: TGTGCCAGCAGCGACACTAGCGGGGGTTATGAGCAGTACTTC. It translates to CASSDTSGGYEQYF.

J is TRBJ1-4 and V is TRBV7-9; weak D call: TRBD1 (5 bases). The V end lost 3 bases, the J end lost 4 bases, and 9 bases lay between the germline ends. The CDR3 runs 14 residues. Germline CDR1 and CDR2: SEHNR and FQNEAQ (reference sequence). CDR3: CASSLAGGNEKLFF. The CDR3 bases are TGTGCCAGCAGCTTGGCGGGGGGTAATGAAAAACTGTTTTTT.

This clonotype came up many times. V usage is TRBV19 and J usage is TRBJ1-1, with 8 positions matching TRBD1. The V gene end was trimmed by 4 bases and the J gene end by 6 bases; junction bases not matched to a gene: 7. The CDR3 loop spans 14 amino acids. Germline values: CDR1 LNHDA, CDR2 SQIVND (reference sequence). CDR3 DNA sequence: TGTGCCAGTAGTACAACAGGGGGTAGGGCTGAAGCTTTCTTT. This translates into CASSTTGGRAEAFF.

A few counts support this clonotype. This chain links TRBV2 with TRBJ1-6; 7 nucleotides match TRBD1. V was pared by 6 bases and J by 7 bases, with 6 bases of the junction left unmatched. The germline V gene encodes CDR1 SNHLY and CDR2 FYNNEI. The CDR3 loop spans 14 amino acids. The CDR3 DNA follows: TGTGCCAGCAGGGGGGGACAGACAAATTCACCCCTCCACTTT. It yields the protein CASRGGQTNSPLHF.

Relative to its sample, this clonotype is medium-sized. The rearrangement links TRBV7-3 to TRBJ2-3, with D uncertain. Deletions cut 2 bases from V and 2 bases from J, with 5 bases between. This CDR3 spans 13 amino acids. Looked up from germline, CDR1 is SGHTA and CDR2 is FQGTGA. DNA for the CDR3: TGTGCCAGCAGCTTATGGTCCACAGATACGCAGTATTTT. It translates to CASSLWSTDTQYF.

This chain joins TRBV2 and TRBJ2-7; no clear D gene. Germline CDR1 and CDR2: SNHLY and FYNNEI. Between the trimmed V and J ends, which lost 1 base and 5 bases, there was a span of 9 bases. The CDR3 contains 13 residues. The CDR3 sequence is CASSEVGNDEQYF. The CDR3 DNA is TGTGCCAGCAGTGAAGTTGGGAACGACGAGCAGTACTTC. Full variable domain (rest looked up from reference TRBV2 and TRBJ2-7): EPEVTQTPSHQVTQMGQEVILRCVPISNHLYFYWYRQILGQKVEFLVSFYNNEISEKSEIFDDQFSVERPDGSNFTLKIRSTKLEDSAMYFCASSEVGNDEQYFGPGTRLTVT.

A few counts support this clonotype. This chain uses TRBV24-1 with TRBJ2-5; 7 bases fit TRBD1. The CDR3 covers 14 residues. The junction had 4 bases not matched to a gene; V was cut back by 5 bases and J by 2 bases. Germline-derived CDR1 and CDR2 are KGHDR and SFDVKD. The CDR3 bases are TGTGCCACCAGTGCCCTGGGACAGCAAGAGACCCAGTACTTC. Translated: CATSALGQQETQYF.

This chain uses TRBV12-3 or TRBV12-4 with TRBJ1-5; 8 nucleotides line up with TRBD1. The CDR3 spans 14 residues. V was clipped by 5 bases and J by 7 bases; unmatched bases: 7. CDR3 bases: TGTGCCAGCAGTCCGAATGCAGGGGGCCAGCCCCAGCATTTT. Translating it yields CASSPNAGGQPQHF.

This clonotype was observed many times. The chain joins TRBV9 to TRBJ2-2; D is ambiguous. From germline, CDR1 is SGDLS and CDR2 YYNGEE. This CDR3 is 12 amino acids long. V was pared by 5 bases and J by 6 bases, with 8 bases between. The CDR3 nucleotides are TGTGCCAGCAGTCCCGCCTCCGGGGAGCTGTTTTTT. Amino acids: CASSPASGELFF.

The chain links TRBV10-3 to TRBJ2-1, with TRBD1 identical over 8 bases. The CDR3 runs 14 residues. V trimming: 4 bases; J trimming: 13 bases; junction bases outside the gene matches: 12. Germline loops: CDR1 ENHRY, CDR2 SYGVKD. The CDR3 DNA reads TGTGCCATCAGTGGGACAGGGTTAGGAGAGACCCAGTTCTTC. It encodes CAISGTGLGETQFF.

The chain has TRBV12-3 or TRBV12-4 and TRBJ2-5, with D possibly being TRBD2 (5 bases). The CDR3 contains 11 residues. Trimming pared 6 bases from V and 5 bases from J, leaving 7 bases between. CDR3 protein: CASRRDETQYF. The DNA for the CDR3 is TGTGCCAGCAGGAGGGATGAGACCCAGTACTTC.

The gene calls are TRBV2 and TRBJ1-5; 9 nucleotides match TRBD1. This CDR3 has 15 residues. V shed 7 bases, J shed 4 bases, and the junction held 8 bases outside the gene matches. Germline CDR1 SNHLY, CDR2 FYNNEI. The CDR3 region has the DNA TGTGCCAGCAAACGGGACAGGGCGGCAAATCAGCCCCAGCATTTT. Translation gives CASKRDRAANQPQHF.

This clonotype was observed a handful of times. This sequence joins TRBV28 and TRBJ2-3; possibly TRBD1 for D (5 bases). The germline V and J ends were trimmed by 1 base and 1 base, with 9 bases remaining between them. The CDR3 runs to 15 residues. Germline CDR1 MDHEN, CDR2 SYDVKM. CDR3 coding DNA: TGTGCCAGCAGTTTATCAACAGGCCGCACAGATACGCAGTATTTT. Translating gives CASSLSTGRTDTQYF.

CDR3 bases: TGTGCCAGCAGCGCCTACTCCTACGAGCAGTACTTC. It specifies CASSAYSYEQYF. The chain carries TRBV11-3 and TRBJ2-7, with D hard to call. The CDR3 consists of 12 residues. Trimming pared 5 bases from V and 0 bases from J, leaving 5 bases between. Germline CDR1 is SGHNT and CDR2 is YENEEA.

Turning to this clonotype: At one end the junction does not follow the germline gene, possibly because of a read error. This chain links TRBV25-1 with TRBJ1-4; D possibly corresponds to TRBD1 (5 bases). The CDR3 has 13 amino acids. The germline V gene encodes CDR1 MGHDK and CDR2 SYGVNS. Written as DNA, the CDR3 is TGTGCCAGTAGTGAATGGGGGGGTGAAGGACTGTTTTTT. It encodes CASSEWGGEGLFF.

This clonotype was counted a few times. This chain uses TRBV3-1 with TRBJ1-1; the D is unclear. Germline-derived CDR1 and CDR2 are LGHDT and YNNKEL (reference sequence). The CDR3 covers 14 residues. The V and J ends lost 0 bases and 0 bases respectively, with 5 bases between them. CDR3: CASSQEALNTEAFF. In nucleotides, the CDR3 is TGTGCCAGCAGCCAAGAGGCCTTGAACACTGAAGCTTTCTTT.

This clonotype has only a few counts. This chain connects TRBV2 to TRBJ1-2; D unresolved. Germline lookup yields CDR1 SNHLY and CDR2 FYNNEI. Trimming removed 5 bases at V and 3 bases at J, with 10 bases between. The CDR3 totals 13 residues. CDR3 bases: TGTGCCAGCAGTCCCGACACTGACTATGGCTACACCTTC. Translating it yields CASSPDTDYGYTF.

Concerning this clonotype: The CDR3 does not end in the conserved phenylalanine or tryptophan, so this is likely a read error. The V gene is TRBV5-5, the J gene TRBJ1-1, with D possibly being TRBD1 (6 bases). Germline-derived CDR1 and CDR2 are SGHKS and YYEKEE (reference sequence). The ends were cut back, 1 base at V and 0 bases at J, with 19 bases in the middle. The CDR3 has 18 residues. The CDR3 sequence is CASSLIGGNHMVNTEAFL. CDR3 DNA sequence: TGTGCCAGCAGCTTGATAGGGGGGAACCATATGGTGAACACTGAAGCTTTCCTT.

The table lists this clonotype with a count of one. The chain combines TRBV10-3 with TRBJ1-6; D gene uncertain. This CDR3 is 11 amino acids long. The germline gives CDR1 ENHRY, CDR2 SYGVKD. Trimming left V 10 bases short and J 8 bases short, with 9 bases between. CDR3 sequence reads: CASNDYSPLHF. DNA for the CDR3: TGTGCCAGCAACGATTATTCACCCCTCCACTTT.

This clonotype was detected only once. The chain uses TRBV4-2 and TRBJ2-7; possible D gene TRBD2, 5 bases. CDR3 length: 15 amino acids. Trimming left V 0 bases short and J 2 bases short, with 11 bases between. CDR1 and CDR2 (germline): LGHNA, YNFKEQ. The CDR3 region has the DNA TGTGCCAGCAGCCAAGATGAGGGAATGGCCTACGAGCAGTACTTC. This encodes CASSQDEGMAYEQYF.

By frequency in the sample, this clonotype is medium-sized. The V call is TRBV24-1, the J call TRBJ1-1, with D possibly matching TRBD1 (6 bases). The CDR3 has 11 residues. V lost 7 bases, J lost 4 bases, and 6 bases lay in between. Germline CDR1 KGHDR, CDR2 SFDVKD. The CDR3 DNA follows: TGTGCCACCAGCAGGGGCACTGAAGCTTTCTTT. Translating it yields CATSRGTEAFF.

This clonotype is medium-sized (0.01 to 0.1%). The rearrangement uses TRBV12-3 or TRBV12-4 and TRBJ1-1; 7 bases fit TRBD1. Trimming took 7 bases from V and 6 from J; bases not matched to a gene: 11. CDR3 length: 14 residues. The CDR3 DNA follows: TGTGCCAGCATCACGGACAGGTACTATGCTGAAGCTTTCTTT. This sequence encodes CASITDRYYAEAFF.

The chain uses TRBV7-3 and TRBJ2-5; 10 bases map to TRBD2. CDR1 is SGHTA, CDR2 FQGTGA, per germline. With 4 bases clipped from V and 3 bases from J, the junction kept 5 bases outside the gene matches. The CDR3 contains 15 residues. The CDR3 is CASSSLAGDEETQYF. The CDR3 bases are TGTGCCAGCAGCTCTCTAGCGGGAGACGAAGAGACCCAGTACTTC. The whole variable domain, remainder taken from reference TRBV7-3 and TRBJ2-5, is GAGVSQTPSNKVTEKGKYVELRCDPISGHTALYWYRQSLGQGPEFLIYFQGTGAADDSGLPNDRFFAVRPEGSVSTLKIQRTERGDSAVYLCASSSLAGDEETQYFGPGTRLLVL.

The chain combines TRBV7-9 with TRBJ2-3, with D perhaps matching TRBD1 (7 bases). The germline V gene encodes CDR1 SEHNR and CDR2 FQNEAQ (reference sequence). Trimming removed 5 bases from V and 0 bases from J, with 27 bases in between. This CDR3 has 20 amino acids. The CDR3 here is CASSDRVRELGGESTDTQYF. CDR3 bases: TGTGCCAGCAGCGACAGGGTCCGGGAGTTAGGCGGGGAGAGCACAGATACGCAGTATTTT.

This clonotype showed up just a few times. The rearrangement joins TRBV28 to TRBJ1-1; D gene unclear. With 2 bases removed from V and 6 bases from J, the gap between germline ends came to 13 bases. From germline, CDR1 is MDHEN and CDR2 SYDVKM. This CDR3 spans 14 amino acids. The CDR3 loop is CASSLSGLGSEAFF. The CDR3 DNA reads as TGTGCCAGCAGTTTAAGTGGTCTCGGTTCTGAAGCTTTCTTT.

The CDR3 coding sequence is TGTGCCAGCACTTTAGGGGTAGATTCACCCCTCCACTTT. Translation gives CASTLGVDSPLHF. This rearrangement joins TRBV7-6 to TRBJ1-6, with D tentatively TRBD1 (5 bases). Germline CDR1 is SGHVS and CDR2 is FNYEAQ. The CDR3 has 13 residues. Trimming took off 7 bases at V and 8 bases at J, with 12 bases between the two ends.

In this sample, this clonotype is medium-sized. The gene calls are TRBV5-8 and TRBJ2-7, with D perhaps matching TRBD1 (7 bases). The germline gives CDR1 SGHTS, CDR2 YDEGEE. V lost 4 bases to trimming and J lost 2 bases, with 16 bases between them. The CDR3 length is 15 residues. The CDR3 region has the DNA TGTGCCAGCAGCCGCGGGACAGTAATCCCCTACGAGCAGTACTTC. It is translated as CASSRGTVIPYEQYF. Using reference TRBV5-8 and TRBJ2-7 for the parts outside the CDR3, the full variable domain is EAGVTQSPTHLIKTRGQQATLRCSPISGHTSVYWYQQALGLGLQFLLWYDEGEERNRGNFPPRFSGRQFPNYSSELNVNALELEDSALYLCASSRGTVIPYEQYFGPGTRLTVT.

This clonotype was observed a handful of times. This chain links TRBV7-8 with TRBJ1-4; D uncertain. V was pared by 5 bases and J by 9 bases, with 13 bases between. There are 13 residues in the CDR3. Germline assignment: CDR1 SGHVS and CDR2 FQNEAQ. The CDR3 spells CASSRSGWQKLFF. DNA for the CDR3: TGTGCCAGCAGCCGTAGTGGCTGGCAAAAACTGTTTTTT.